A single sample gave rise to the 16 T cell receptor beta chains below, sequenced in a study of cytomegalovirus exposure and HLA in healthy donors. The PCR made use of 60 Vbeta and 13 Jbeta primers. The data were produced by immunoSEQ multiplex PCR, yet TCRdb's version contains in-frame clones alone and is incomplete. The data contain about 130,000 clones, around 69% of them singletons. The sequenced sample consisted of PBMCs. The receptors were sampled from a human donor in good health.

The rearrangement links TRBV6-5 to TRBJ2-2; TRBD2 matches 8 bases. The germline V gene has CDR1 MNHEY and CDR2 SVGAGI. J was trimmed by 7 bases and V by 6 bases; bases with no gene match: 4. The CDR3 covers 13 residues. In DNA form, the CDR3 reads TGTGCCAGCAGAACGGGGGGGCTCGGGGAGCTGTTTTTT. It yields the protein CASRTGGLGELFF.

The chain recombines TRBV10-3 with TRBJ2-2; 7 nucleotides agree with TRBD2. Germline-derived CDR1 and CDR2 are ENHRY and SYGVKD. Germline trimming cut 4 bases from V and 5 bases from J; bases unmatched to any gene: 1. CDR3 size: 13 residues. The CDR3 DNA sequence: TGTGCCATCAGTGGACTAGCAACCGGGGAGCTGTTTTTT. Translated, it gives CAISGLATGELFF.

V and J are TRBV5-1 and TRBJ2-1; 8 bases are a match to TRBD2. Germline lookup yields CDR1 SGHRS and CDR2 YFSETQ. This CDR3 comprises 14 residues. J lost 5 bases, V lost 2 bases, and 3 bases had no gene match. The CDR3 spells CASSLAGANNEQFF. CDR3 nucleotides: TGCGCCAGCAGCTTAGCGGGGGCCAACAATGAGCAGTTCTTC.

The chain joins TRBV4-3 to TRBJ1-3, with TRBD1 matching 8 bases. Germline CDR1 is LGHNA and CDR2 is YSLEER. V trimming: 5 bases; J trimming: 4 bases; junction bases outside the gene matches: 4. The CDR3 consists of 14 residues. The CDR3 protein is CASSSGQAGNTIYF. The CDR3, as DNA: TGCGCCAGCAGCTCGGGACAGGCCGGAAACACCATATATTTT.

The genes are TRBV29-1 and TRBJ2-5; weak D call: TRBD2 (5 bases). There are 11 residues in the CDR3. The germline gives CDR1 SQVTM, CDR2 ANQGSEA. V was pared by 6 bases and J by 6 bases, with 11 bases between. This chain's CDR3 is CSVRTGQTQYF. CDR3 bases: TGCAGCGTACGGACTGGGCAGACCCAGTACTTC.

This clone was picked up one time. The chain couples TRBV5-6 to TRBJ2-3; a weak D match, TRBD2 (6 bases). CDR1 and CDR2 (germline): SGHDT, YYEEEE. The CDR3 runs 15 residues. V lost 4 bases to trimming and J lost 2 bases, with 14 bases between them. This CDR3 reads CASSAGTLITDTQYF. The CDR3 DNA is TGTGCCAGCAGCGCCGGGACTCTTATCACAGATACGCAGTATTTT.

In this sample, this clone turned up once. V and J are TRBV4-2 and TRBJ1-1, with D maybe TRBD1 (5 bases). V lost 1 base, J lost 1 base, and 10 bases lay in between. Looked up from germline, CDR1 is LGHNA and CDR2 is YNFKEQ. The CDR3 consists of 15 residues. In nucleotides, the CDR3 is TGTGCCAGCAGCCAAGCTGGGGGGGGGAACACTGAAGCTTTCTTT. Amino acid sequence: CASSQAGGGNTEAFF.

The rearrangement uses TRBV7-9 and TRBJ2-3; perhaps TRBD1 as D (6 bases). Trimming shortened V by 5 bases and J by 0 bases, and 15 bases separated the two germline ends. The CDR3 has 16 amino acids. CDR1 is SEHNR and CDR2 is FQNEAQ in the germline V gene (reference sequence). The CDR3 spells CASSNAHRDSTDTQYF. CDR3 bases: TGTGCCAGCAGCAATGCTCACAGGGATAGCACAGATACGCAGTATTTT.

This clone was seen a few times. This sample also contains other DNA sequences that code for the same CDR3. The chain employs TRBV7-2 and TRBJ2-5; TRBD2 aligns across 7 bases. The V and J ends lost 0 bases and 5 bases, in that order; junction bases with no gene match: 0. CDR1 SGHTA and CDR2 FQGNSA come from the germline V gene. The CDR3 covers 13 residues. The DNA of the CDR3 is TGTGCCAGCAGCTTAGCCGGGGGGGAGACCCAGTACTTC. It specifies CASSLAGGETQYF.

J is TRBJ2-3 and V is TRBV6-5; D perhaps matches TRBD1 (6 bases). This CDR3 is built from 14 residues. Trimming left V 4 bases short and J 3 bases short, with 11 bases between. The germline V gene encodes CDR1 MNHEY and CDR2 SVGAGI. The CDR3 is CASSSVTGTDTQYF. The CDR3 coding sequence is TGTGCCAGCAGTTCGGTTACAGGGACAGATACGCAGTATTTT.

This sequence joins TRBV6-1 and TRBJ1-2, with TRBD1 matching 10 bases. The junction had 7 bases not matched to a gene; V was cut back by 5 bases and J by 4 bases. This CDR3 is 15 amino acids long. Germline V gene sequence: CDR1 MNHNS, CDR2 SASEGT. CDR3 sequence (DNA): TGTGCCAGCAGTCTCTACCGGGACAGGGGCTATGGCTACACCTTC. It translates to CASSLYRDRGYGYTF.

V is TRBV27 and J is TRBJ1-3, with D possibly being TRBD1 (5 bases). The V and J ends lost 7 bases and 0 bases respectively, with 10 bases between them. The CDR3 length is 14 residues. Germline CDR1 reads MNHEY; CDR2 reads SMNVEV (reference sequence). The CDR3 sequence: CASKTGYSGNTIYF. CDR3 DNA sequence: TGTGCCAGCAAAACAGGTTACTCTGGAAACACCATATATTTT.

This clone was observed a few times. The V and J genes are TRBV27 and TRBJ2-5; 7 nucleotides align to TRBD2. With 5 bases clipped from V and 7 bases from J, the junction kept 10 bases outside the gene matches. Per the germline V gene, CDR1 is MNHEY and CDR2 is SMNVEV (reference sequence). CDR3 size: 14 residues. The CDR3 is CASSPTTSALTQYF. The CDR3 DNA reads TGTGCCAGCAGTCCTACAACTAGCGCCTTGACCCAGTACTTC.

This chain links TRBV5-1 with TRBJ2-7, with 8 positions matching TRBD1. The V segment lost 3 bases and the J segment 7 bases; nucleotides outside the gene matches: 12. The length of the CDR3 is 15 residues. In germline, CDR1 is SGHRS, CDR2 YFSETQ. The DNA for the CDR3 is TGCGCCAGCAGCTCCCCTGATAGGACAGGGCGAGAGCAGTACTTC. This gives the protein CASSSPDRTGREQYF.

The chain couples TRBV5-5 to TRBJ2-3; D call uncertain. CDR1 is SGHKS, CDR2 YYEKEE, per germline (reference sequence). V was cut by 0 bases and J by 3 bases, with 14 bases left in between. The CDR3 contains 16 residues. The CDR3 loop reads CASSLVAVGSTDTQYF. CDR3 DNA: TGTGCCAGCAGCTTGGTAGCTGTCGGCTCAACAGATACGCAGTATTTT.

V usage is TRBV7-6 and J usage is TRBJ1-4, with D tentatively TRBD1 (6 bases). V was trimmed by 3 bases and J by 13 bases, leaving 18 bases between them. CDR3 length: 14 amino acids. Germline CDR1 is SGHVS and CDR2 is FNYEAQ. The CDR3 loop reads CASSFFMGQGRLFF. In nucleotides, the CDR3 is TGTGCCAGCAGCTTTTTCATGGGACAAGGTAGACTGTTTTTT.